This T cell receptor (beta chain) was sequenced in a study of shared T cell receptors in the human thymus. The assay was immunoSEQ multiplex PCR, and TCRdb's table has in-frame clones only and misses some. The sample contains around 67,000 clones, 90% to 95% of which appear only once. This CDR3 region has 12 residues. Germline V lookup: CDR1 SGHNT, CDR2 YENEEA. The ends were cut back, 5 bases at V and 1 base at J, with 2 bases in the middle. The clonotype originates from a human donor. The chain joins TRBV11-3 to TRBJ2-2; no definite D call. Input material: thymocytes. CDR3 nucleotides: TGTGCCAGCAGCCTGAACACCGGGGAGCTGTTTTTT. Translated, it gives CASSLNTGELFF.